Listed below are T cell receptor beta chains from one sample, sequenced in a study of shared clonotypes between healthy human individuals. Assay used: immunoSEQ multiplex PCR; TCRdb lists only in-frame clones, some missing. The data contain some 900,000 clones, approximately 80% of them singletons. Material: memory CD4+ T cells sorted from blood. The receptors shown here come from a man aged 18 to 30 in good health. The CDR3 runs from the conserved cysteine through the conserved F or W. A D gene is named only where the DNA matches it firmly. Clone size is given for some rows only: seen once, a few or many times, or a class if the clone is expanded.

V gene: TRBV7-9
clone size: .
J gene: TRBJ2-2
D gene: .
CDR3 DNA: TGTGCCAGCAGCTTTATCCCCGGGAACACCGGGGAGCTGTTTTTT
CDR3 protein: CASSFIPGNTGELFF

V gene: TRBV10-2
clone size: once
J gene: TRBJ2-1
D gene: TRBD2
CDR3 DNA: TGCGCCAGCAGATTACTAGCGGGACTGGAAAATGAGCAGTTCTTC
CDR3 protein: CASRLLAGLENEQFF

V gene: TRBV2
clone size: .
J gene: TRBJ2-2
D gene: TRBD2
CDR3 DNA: TGTGCCAGCAGGGTCTCTAGCGGGAGTGCCGGGGAGCTGTTTTTT
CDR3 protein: CASRVSSGSAGELFF

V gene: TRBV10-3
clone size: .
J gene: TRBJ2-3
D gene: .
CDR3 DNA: TGTGCCATCAAAGAGCCTAGCACAGATACGCAGTATTTT
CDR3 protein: CAIKEPSTDTQYF

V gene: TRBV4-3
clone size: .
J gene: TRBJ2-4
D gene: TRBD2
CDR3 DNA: TGCGCCAGCAGCCAACTAGCGGGAGGGCAAAACATTCAGTACTTC
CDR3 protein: CASSQLAGGQNIQYF

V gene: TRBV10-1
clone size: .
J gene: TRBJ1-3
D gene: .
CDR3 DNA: TGCGCCAGCAGTGACGGGCTCTCTGGAAACACCATATATTTT
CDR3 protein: CASSDGLSGNTIYF

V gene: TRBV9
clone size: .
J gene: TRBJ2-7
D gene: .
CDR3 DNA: TGTGCCAGCAGCGTGCAGGGAAGCTCCTACGAGCAGTACTTC
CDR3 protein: CASSVQGSSYEQYF

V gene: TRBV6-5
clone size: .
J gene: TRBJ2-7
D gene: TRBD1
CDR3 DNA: TGTGCCAGCAGTTACTCGGGACAGGGAGGCGAGCAGTACTTC
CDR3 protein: CASSYSGQGGEQYF

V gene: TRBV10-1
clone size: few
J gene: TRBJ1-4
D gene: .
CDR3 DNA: TGCGCCAGCAGTCCGGGGCTCGGTGAAAAACTGTTTTTT
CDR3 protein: CASSPGLGEKLFF

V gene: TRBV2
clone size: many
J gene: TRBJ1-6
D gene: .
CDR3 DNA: TGTGCCAGCAGTGAAGAGGCGAGCTCCTATAATTCACCCCTCCACTTT
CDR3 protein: CASSEEASSYNSPLHF

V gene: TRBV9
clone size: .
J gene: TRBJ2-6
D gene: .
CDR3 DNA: TGTGCCAGCAGCGTAGTGGGGACCCTAGTCTCTGGGGCCAACGTCCTGACTTTC
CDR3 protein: CASSVVGTLVSGANVLTF

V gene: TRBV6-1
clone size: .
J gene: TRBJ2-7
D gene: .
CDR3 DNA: TGTGCCAGCAGCAAAGACAGGTCCTACGAGCAGTACTTC
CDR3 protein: CASSKDRSYEQYF

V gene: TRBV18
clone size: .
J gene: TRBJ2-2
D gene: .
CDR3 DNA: TGTGCCAGCTCACCACATCCGGGCCACAACGGGGAGCTGTTTTTT
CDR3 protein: CASSPHPGHNGELFF

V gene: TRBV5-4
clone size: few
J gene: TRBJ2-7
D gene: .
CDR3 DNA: TGTGCCAGCAGCTTGGACCCAGGGGAGTTCGCCGAGCAGTACTTC
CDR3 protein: CASSLDPGEFAEQYF

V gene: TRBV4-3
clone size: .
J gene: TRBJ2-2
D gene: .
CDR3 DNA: TGCGCCAGCAGCCAAGGCTCCAACACCGGGGAGCTGTTTTTT
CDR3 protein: CASSQGSNTGELFF

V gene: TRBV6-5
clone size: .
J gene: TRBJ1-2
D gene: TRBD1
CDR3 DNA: TGTGCCAGCAGTTCCGGGACAGGGACCTATGGCTACACCTTC
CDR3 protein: CASSSGTGTYGYTF

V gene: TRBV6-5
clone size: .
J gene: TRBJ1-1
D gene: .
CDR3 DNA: TGTGCCAGCAGTTACTCGAATGTGGGGAGCACTGAAGCTTTCTTT
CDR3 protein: CASSYSNVGSTEAFF

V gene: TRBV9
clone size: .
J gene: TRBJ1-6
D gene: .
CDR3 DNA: TGTGCCAGCAGCGCCTCAGGGGCAAATAATTCACCCCTCCACTTT
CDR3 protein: CASSASGANNSPLHF

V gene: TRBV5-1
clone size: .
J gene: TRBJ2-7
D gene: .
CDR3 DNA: TGCGCCAGCAGCTACGGGGGCTCGGACTACGAGCAGTACTTC
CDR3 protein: CASSYGGSDYEQYF

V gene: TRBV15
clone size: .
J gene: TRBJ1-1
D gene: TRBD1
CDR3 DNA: TGTGCCACCAGCCGGGGGCGAGGGGGCAACACTGAAGCTTTCTTT
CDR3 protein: CATSRGRGGNTEAFF

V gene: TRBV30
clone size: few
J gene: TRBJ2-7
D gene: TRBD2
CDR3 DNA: TGTGCCTGGAGGCGGACTAGCGGGAGGGCCGATCTTCGCGAGCAGTACTTC
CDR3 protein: CAWRRTSGRADLREQYF

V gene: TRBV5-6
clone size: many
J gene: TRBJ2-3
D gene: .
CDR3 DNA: TGTGCCAGCAGCGGCAGGGAGTTTACAGATACGCAGTATTTT
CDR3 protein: CASSGREFTDTQYF

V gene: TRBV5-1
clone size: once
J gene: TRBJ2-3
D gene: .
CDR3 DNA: TGCGCCAGCAGCTTGGAGTTTAATACGCAGTATTTT
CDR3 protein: CASSLEFNTQYF

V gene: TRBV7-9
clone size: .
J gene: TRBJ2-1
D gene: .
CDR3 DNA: TGTGCCAGCAGCTTTTCGCAGGGTATCAATGAGCAGTTCTTC
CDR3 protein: CASSFSQGINEQFF

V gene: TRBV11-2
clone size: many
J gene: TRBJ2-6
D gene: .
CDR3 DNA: TGTGCCAGCAGCTTATTGGTACTGGGGGCCAACGTCCTGACTTTC
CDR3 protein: CASSLLVLGANVLTF

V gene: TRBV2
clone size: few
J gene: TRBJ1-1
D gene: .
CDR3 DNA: TGTGCCAGCAGTGACAGGGTGGGAGAAGCTTTCTTT
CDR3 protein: CASSDRVGEAFF

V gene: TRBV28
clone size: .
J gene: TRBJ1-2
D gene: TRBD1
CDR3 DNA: TGTGCCAGCAGTGAGGGACAGGGGAAGGGCTATGGCTACACCTTC
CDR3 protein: CASSEGQGKGYGYTF

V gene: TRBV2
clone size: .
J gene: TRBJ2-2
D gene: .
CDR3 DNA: TGTGCCAGCATGGCCGCCGGGGAGCTGTTTTTT
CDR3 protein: CASMAAGELFF

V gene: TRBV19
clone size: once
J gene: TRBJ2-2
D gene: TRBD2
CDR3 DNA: TGTGCCAGTAGGAGGAAGACTAGCGGTAACACCGGGGAGCTGTTTTTT
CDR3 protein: CASRRKTSGNTGELFF

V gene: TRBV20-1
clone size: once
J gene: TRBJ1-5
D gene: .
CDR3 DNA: TGCAGTGCTTCGGACGGGCAGCCCCAGCATTTT
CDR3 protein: CSASDGQPQHF

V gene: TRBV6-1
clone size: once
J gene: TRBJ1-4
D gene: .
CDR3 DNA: TGTGCCAGCAGTCCACAGGGCTCAACTAATGAAAAACTGTTTTTT
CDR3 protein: CASSPQGSTNEKLFF

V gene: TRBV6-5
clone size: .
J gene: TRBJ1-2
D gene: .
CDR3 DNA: TGTGCCAGCAGTTACTCTCGGGGGCGCGGTTATGGCTACACCTTC
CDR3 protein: CASSYSRGRGYGYTF

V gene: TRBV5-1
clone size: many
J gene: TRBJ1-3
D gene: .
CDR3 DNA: TGCGCCAGCAGCTTGGGACAGAGCTCTGGAAACACCATATATTTT
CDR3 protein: CASSLGQSSGNTIYF

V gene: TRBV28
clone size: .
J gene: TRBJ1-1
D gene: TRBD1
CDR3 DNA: TGTGCCAGCAGTAGGGTGGGGACAGGGGACCGCGAAGCTTTCTTT
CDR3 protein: CASSRVGTGDREAFF

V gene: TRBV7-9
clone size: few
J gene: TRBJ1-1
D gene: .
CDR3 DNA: TGTGCCAGCAGCTTAAGGGGCCATAACACTGAAGCTTTCTTT
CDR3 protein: CASSLRGHNTEAFF

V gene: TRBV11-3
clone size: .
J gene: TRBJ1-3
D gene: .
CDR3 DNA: TGTGCCAGCAGCTCCGGGGGCGAGAGCTCTGGAAACACCATATATTTT
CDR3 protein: CASSSGGESSGNTIYF

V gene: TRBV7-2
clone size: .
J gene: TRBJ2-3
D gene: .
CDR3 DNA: TGTGCCAGCAGCTTAGGGTTAACACTAGATACGCAGTATTTT
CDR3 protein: CASSLGLTLDTQYF

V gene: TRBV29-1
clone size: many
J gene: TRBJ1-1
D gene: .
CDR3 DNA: TGCAGCGCTCCGACAGGGAACACTGAAGCTTTCTTT
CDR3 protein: CSAPTGNTEAFF

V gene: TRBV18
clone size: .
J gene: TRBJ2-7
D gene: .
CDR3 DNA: TGTGCCAGCTCAGCCGGGTCCTACGAGCAGTACTTC
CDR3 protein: CASSAGSYEQYF

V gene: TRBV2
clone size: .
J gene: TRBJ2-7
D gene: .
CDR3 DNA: TGTGCCAGCAGAGGGGACGGGAAGAGCTCCTACGAGCAGTACTTC
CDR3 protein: CASRGDGKSSYEQYF

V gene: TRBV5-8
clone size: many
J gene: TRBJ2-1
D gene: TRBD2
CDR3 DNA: TGTGCCAGCAGCTTGTTCCTAGCGGATGGAGGAGGCAATGAGCAGTTCTTC
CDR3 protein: CASSLFLADGGGNEQFF

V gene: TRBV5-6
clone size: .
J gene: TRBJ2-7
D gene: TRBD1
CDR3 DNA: TGTGCCAGCAGCTTGGGTACCGGACAGGGAGGCTTC
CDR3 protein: CASSLGTGQGGF

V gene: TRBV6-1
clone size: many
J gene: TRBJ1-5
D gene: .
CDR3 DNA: TGTGCCAGCAGTGAGTCAGGGAGCAATCAGCCCCAGCATTTT
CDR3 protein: CASSESGSNQPQHF